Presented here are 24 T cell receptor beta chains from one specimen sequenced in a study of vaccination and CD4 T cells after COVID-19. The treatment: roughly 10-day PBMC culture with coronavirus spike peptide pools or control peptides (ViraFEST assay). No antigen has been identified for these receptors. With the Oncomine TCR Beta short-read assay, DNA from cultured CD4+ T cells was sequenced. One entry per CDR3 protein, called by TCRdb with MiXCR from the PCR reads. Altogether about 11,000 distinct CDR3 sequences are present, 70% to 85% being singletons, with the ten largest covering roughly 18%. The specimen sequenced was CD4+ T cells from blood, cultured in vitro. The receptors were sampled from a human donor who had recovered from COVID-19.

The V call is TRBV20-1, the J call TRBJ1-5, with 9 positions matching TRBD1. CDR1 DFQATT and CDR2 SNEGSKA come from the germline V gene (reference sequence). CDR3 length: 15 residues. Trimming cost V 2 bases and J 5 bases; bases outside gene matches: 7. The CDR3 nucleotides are TGCAGTGCTAGATCCGGGACAGGGTCTTATCAGCCCCAGCATTTT. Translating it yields CSARSGTGSYQPQHF.

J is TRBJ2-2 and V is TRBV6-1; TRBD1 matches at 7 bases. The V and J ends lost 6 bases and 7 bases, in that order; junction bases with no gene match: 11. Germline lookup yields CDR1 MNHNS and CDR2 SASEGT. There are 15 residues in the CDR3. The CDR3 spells CASSPKTGAVGELFF. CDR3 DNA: TGTGCCAGCAGCCCTAAAACAGGGGCGGTCGGGGAGCTGTTTTTT.

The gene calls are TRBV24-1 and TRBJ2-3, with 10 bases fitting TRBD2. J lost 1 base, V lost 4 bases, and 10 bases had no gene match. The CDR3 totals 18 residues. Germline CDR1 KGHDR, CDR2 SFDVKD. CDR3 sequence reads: CATSDPSGSILGTDTQYF. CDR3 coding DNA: TGTGCCACCAGTGACCCTAGCGGGAGCATTCTAGGCACAGATACGCAGTATTTT.

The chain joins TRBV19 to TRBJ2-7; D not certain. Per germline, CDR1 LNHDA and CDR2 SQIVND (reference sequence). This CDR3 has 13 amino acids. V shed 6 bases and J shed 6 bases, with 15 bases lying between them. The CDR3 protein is CASRPTAGSEQYF. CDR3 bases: TGTGCCAGTAGACCCACTGCCGGAAGCGAGCAGTACTTC. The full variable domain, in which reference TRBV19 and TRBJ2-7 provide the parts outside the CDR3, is DGGITQSPKYLFRKEGQNVTLSCEQNLNHDAMYWYRQDPGQGLRLIYYSQIVNDFQKGDIAEGYSVSREKKESFPLTVTSAQKNPTAFYLCASRPTAGSEQYFGPGTRLTVT.

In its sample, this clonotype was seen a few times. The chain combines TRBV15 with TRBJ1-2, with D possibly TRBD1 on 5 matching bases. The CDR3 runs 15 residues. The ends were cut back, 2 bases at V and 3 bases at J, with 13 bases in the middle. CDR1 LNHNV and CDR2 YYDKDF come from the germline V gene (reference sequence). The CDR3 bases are TGTGCCACCAGCAGACGCGGAGGCAGGGACTATGGCTACACCTTC. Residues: CATSRRGGRDYGYTF.

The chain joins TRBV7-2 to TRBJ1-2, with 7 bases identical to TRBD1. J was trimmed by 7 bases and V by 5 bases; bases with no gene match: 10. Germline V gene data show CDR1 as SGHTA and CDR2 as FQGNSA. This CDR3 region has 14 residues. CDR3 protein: CASSQGGGEGGYTF. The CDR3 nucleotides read TGTGCCAGCAGCCAGGGGGGAGGGGAGGGTGGCTACACCTTC.

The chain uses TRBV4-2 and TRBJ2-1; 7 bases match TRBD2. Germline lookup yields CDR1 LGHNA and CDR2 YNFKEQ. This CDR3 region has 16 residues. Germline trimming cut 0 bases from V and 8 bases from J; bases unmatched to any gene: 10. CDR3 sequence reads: CASSQEGLTSWDEQFF. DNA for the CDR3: TGTGCCAGCAGCCAAGAGGGGCTGACTAGCTGGGATGAGCAGTTCTTC.

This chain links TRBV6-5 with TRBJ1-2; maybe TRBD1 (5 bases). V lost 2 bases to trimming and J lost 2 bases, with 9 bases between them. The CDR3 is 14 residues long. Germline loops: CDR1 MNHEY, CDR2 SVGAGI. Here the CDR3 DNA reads TGTGCCAGCAGTTACGTGGACACGAACTATGGCTACACCTTC. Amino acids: CASSYVDTNYGYTF.

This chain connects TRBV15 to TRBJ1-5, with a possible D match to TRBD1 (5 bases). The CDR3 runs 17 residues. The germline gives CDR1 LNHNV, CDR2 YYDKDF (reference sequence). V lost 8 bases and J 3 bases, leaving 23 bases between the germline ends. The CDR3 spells CATSPLRGEIPNQPQHF. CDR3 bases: TGTGCCACCTCCCCCTTGAGGGGCGAAATCCCCAATCAGCCCCAGCATTTT.

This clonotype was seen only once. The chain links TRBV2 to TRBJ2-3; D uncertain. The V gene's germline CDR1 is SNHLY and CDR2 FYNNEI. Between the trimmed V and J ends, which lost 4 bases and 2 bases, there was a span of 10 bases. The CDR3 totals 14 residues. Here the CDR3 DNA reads TGTGCCAGCAGTGGTGAGGCCTACACAGATACGCAGTATTTT. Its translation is CASSGEAYTDTQYF.

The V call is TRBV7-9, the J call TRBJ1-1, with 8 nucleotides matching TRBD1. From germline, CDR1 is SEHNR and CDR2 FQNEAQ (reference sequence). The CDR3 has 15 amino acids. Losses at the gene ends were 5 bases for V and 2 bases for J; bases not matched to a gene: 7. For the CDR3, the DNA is TGTGCCAGCAGCCTCGGGGACAGGTTAAACACTGAAGCTTTCTTT. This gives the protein CASSLGDRLNTEAFF.

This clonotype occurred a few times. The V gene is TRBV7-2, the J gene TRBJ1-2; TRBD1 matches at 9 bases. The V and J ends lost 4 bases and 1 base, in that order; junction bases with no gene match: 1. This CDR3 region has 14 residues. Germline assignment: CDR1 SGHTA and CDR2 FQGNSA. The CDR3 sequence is CASSSTGGNYGYTF. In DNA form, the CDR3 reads TGTGCCAGCAGCTCGACAGGGGGTAACTATGGCTACACCTTC.

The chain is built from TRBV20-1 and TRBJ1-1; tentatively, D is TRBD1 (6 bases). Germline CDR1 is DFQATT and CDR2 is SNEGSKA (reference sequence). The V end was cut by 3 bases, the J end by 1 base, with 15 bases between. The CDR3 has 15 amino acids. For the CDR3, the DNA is TGCAGTGCTAGTTTGGGGGCCCAGAGGAACACTGAAGCTTTCTTT. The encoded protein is CSASLGAQRNTEAFF.

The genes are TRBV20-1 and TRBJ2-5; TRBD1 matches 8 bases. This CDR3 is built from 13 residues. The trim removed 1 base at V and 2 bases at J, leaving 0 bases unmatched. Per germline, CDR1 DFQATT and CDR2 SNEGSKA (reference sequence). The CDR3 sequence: CSARGTGQETQYF. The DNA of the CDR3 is TGCAGTGCTAGAGGGACAGGGCAAGAGACCCAGTACTTC.

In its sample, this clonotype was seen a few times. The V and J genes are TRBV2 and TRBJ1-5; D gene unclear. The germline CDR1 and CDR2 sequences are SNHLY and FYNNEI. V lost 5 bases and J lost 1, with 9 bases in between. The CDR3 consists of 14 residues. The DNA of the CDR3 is TGTGCCAGCAGTACGATGGGGAGCAATCAGCCCCAGCATTTT. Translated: CASSTMGSNQPQHF.

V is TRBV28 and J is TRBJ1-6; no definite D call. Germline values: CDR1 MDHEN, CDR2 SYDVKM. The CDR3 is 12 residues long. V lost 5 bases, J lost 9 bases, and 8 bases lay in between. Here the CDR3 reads CASSPPTSPLHF. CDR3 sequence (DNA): TGTGCCAGCAGTCCACCGACTTCACCCCTCCACTTT.

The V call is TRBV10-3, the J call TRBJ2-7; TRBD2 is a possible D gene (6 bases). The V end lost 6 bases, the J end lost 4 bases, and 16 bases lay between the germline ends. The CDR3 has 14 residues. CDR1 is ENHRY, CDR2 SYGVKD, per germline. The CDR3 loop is CAIREGPGIYEQYF. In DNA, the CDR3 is TGTGCCATCAGGGAGGGACCGGGGATTTACGAGCAGTACTTC.

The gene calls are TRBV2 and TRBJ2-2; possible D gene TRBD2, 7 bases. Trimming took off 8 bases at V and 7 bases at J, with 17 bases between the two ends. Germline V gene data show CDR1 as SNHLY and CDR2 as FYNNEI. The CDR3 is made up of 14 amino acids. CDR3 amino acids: CASQRRGLDGELFF. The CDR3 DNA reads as TGTGCCAGCCAAAGGCGGGGGCTCGACGGGGAGCTGTTTTTT.

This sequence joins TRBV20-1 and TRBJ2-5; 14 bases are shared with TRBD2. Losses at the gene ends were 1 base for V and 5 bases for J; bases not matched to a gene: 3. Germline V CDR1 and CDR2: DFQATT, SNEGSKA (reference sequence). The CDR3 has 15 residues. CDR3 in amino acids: CSARGLAGGIETQYF. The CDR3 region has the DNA TGCAGTGCTAGAGGACTAGCGGGAGGGATTGAGACCCAGTACTTC.

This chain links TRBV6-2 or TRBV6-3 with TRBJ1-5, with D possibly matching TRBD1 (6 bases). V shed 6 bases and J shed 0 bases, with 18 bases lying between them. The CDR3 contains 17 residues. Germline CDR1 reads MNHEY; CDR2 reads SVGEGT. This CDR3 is CASSPTGGGVSNQPQHF. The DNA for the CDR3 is TGTGCCAGCAGCCCGACCGGAGGGGGGGTTAGCAATCAGCCCCAGCATTTT.

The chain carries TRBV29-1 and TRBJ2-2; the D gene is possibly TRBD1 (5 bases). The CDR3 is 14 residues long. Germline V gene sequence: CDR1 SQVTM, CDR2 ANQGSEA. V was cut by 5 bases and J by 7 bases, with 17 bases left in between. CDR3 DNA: TGCAGCGTTTTGGGGCCTTGGGGAATCGGGGAGCTGTTTTTT. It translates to CSVLGPWGIGELFF.

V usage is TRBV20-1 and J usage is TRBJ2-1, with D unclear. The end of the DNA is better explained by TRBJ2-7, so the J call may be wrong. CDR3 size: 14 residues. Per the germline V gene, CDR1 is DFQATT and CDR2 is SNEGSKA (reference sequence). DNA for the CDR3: TGCAGTGCCCTCCGGGCTCCCTCTCCTAACGAGCAGTACTTC. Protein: CSALRAPSPNEQYF.

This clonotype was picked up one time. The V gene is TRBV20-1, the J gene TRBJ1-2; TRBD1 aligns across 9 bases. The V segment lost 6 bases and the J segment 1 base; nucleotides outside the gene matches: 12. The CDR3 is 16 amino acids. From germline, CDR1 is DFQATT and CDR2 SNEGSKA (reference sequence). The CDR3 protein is CSAFTGGDNSNYGYTF. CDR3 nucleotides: TGCAGTGCCTTCACAGGGGGCGACAATAGTAACTATGGCTACACCTTC.

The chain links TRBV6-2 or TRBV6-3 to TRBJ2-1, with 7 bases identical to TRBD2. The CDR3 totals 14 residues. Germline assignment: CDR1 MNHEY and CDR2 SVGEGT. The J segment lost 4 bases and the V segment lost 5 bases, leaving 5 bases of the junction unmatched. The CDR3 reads CASSPRREYNEQFF. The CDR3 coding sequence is TGTGCCAGCAGTCCCCGGCGGGAGTACAATGAGCAGTTCTTC.